This T cell receptor beta chain was sequenced for a study of T cell responses to AZD1222 COVID-19 vaccine. V was cut by 0 bases and J by 2 bases, with 11 bases left in between. Germline V CDR1 and CDR2: SGHRS, YFSETQ. The CDR3 totals 15 residues. Using immunoSEQ multiplex PCR, the repertoire was profiled, and TCRdb retains in-frame clones only, with some absent. The sample contains about 68,000 clones, roughly 88% of which appear only once. This material consisted of peripheral blood, taken on day 0 of AZD1222 vaccination. This chain joins TRBV5-1 and TRBJ1-1; D might be TRBD1 (5 bases). The TCR comes from an adult in good health. The CDR3 protein is CASSLVPGTNTEAFF. The CDR3 DNA reads as TGCGCCAGCAGCTTGGTACCAGGGACCAACACTGAAGCTTTCTTT.